The rows below give T cell receptor beta chains drawn from one sample of a study of T-cell reconstitution after alpha-beta-depleted transplantation in children. TCRdb reanalysed the PCR reads using MiXCR and keeps one entry per CDR3 protein. Seen here are fewer than 450,000 distinct CDR3 sequences, about 16% observed once, and the top ten hold about 41%. Sample: PBMCs, mostly from graft donor cells, taken 360 days after TCRalphabeta/CD19-depleted stem cell transplant. The source of these receptors is a male patient aged 2-15 years who had a stem cell transplant for acute lymphoblastic leukemia, so the T cells may come from the graft donor. Both conserved end residues are part of each CDR3. A D gene is named only where the DNA matches it firmly. Only some rows state a clone size, as once, few, many or a class for expanded clones.

TRBV4-2	TRBJ2-1	many	.	CASSQAVRNEQFF	TGTGCCAGCAGCCAAGCGGTACGGAATGAGCAGTTCTTC
TRBV10-3	TRBJ2-1	.	TRBD1	CAISGGSVDRGEQFF	TGTGCCATCAGTGGAGGATCGGTTGACAGGGGTGAGCAGTTCTTC
TRBV28	TRBJ2-5	many	.	CASSLSRTFQETQYF	TGTGCCAGCAGTTTATCCCGGACTTTCCAAGAGACCCAGTACTTC
TRBV4-1	TRBJ2-7	.	TRBD1	CASSQMPSGQGYEQYF	TGCGCCAGCAGCCAGATGCCCTCGGGACAGGGATACGAGCAGTACTTC
TRBV5-1	TRBJ2-6	few	.	CASSLARVGANVLTF	TGCGCCAGCAGCTTGGCCAGGGTAGGGGCCAACGTCCTGACTTTC
TRBV5-1	TRBJ1-1	.	TRBD1	CASSPPRQGRGARHTEAFF	TGCGCCAGCAGCCCTCCCAGACAGGGGCGCGGGGCTAGGCACACTGAAGCTTTCTTT
TRBV4-1	TRBJ2-5	few	TRBD2	CASSQGRGLAGLRYQETQYF	TGCGCCAGCAGCCAAGGGCGGGGGCTAGCGGGACTCCGGTACCAAGAGACCCAGTACTTC
TRBV11-2	TRBJ2-1	few	.	CASSLIAYEQFF	TGTGCCAGCAGCTTAATTGCCTATGAGCAGTTCTTC
TRBV4-1	TRBJ2-3	many	.	CASSQDPADTQYF	TGCGCCAGCAGCCAAGATCCAGCAGATACGCAGTATTTT
TRBV6-1	TRBJ2-2	.	.	CASSLHLALTGELFF	TGTGCCAGCAGCCTCCATCTAGCGCTTACCGGGGAGCTGTTTTTT
TRBV19	TRBJ2-1	.	.	CASSMTLSSYNEQFF	TGTGCCAGTAGTATGACCCTGAGCTCCTACAATGAGCAGTTCTTC
TRBV5-1	TRBJ2-1	.	.	CASSLLLYNEQFF	TGCGCCAGCAGCTTGCTACTCTACAATGAGCAGTTCTTC
TRBV18	TRBJ2-7	few	.	CASSKRHSYEQYF	TGTGCCAGCTCAAAGAGGCACTCCTACGAGCAGTACTTC
TRBV6-2/TRBV6-3	TRBJ2-3	.	TRBD2	CASRGLAGDGEITTDTQYF	TGTGCCAGCAGGGGACTAGCGGGAGATGGGGAGATAACCACAGATACGCAGTATTTT
TRBV25-1	TRBJ2-5	.	TRBD1	CASNSGGETQYF	TGTGCCAGCAACTCAGGGGGAGAGACCCAGTACTTC
TRBV4-2	TRBJ2-3	few	.	CASSQYYLSTDTQYF	TGTGCCAGCAGCCAATACTACCTCAGCACAGATACGCAGTATTTT
TRBV5-1	TRBJ2-3	few	.	CASNGQGGADTQYF	TGCGCCAGCAACGGGCAGGGGGGCGCAGATACGCAGTATTTT
TRBV4-1	TRBJ1-2	.	.	CASSAGHYGYTF	TGCGCCAGCAGCGCTGGGCACTATGGCTACACCTTC
TRBV6-1	TRBJ2-1	many	TRBD2	CASSPLVGGRFTYNEQFF	TGTGCCAGCAGTCCTCTAGTGGGAGGGCGGTTTACCTACAATGAGCAGTTCTTC
TRBV5-1	TRBJ2-7	few	.	CASSLKPSGEQYF	TGCGCCAGCAGCTTAAAACCGTCCGGCGAGCAGTACTTC
TRBV12-3/TRBV12-4	TRBJ2-3	few	.	CASSLSARGTYTQYF	TGTGCCAGCAGTTTATCGGCTAGGGGGACTTATACGCAGTATTTT
TRBV28	TRBJ2-5	.	.	CASSFVIGLARGETQYF	TGTGCCAGCAGTTTCGTGATTGGGCTAGCGCGAGGAGAGACCCAGTACTTC
TRBV7-2	TRBJ2-1	.	.	CASSWTWNNEQFF	TGTGCCAGCAGCTGGACTTGGAACAATGAGCAGTTCTTC